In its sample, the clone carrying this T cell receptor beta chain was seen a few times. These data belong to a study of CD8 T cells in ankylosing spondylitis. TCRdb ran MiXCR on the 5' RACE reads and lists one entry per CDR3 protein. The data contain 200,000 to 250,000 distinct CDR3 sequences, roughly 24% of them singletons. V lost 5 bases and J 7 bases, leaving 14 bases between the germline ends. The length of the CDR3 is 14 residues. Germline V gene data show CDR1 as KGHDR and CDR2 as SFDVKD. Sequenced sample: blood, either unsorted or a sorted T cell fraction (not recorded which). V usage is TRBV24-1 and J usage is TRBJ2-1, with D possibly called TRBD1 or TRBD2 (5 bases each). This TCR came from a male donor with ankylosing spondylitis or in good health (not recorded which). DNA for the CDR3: TGTGCCACCAGTGGCTTCGGGACCAGGAATGAGCAGTTCTTC. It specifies CATSGFGTRNEQFF.